The clone carrying this T cell receptor beta chain was recorded at least ten times. It was RNA transcripts that yielded the amplified TCR beta CDR3 regions. A first-round RT-PCR of the TCR CDR3 used the HTBI primer set. TCRdb fed the multiplex PCR reads into MiXCR, producing one record per CDR3 protein. Found here are 300,000 to 450,000 distinct CDR3 sequences, roughly 15% of them singletons; the top ten hold 15% to 20%. Germline V gene data show CDR1 as MDHEN and CDR2 as SYDVKM. The V and J ends lost 10 bases and 4 bases respectively, with 16 bases between them. The CDR3 has 13 residues. These data come from a study of T cells in Graves' hyperthyroidism and ophthalmopathy.

This rearrangement joins TRBV28 to TRBJ2-5; TRBD2 might be the D (5 bases). The clonotype comes from a woman in her 30s with Graves' ophthalmopathy. Sequenced input: blood. The CDR3: CATRDRMRETQYF. CDR3 nucleotides: TGTGCCACACGGGATCGGATGAGAGAGACCCAGTACTTC.